A single sample gave rise to the 16 T cell receptor beta chains below, sequenced in a study of T cells expressing NK-cell markers. TCRdb re-called the 5' RACE reads and gives one entry per CDR3 protein, without DNA. The sample table includes some 340,000 distinct CDR3 sequences. Sequencing was carried out using blood T cells: a sorted CD56 or NKG2C T cell subset, CD4+ or CD8+ T cells, or bulk PBMC T cells (not recorded which). These receptors all come from a man between 18 and 69 years old in good health.

This chain uses TRBV12-3 or TRBV12-4 with TRBJ1-1; TCRdb reports TRBD1, a call that lacks DNA to check it against. The CDR3 covers 15 residues. CDR3 residues: CASRPRGGLNTEAFF.

The rearrangement uses TRBV6-5 and TRBJ2-5. Germline CDR1 reads MNHEY; CDR2 reads SVGAGI. The CDR3 runs to 14 residues. The CDR3 loop reads CASSYSGVQETQYF.

This chain links TRBV6-1 with TRBJ2-1; TCRdb proposes TRBD2, but this gene call is untestable without DNA. CDR3 size: 15 residues. CDR1 and CDR2 from the germline V gene are MNHNS and SASEGT. The CDR3 loop reads CASSPRRTRGDEQFF.

The chain joins TRBV6-6 to TRBJ1-6. This CDR3 comprises 12 residues. CDR1 and CDR2 from the germline V gene are MNHNY and SVGAGI (reference sequence). Here the CDR3 reads CASSYWDSPLHF.

This CDR3 reads CASRARGGAGYGYTF. V usage is TRBV7-9 and J usage is TRBJ1-2; the TCRdb call, TRBD1, lacks DNA for checking. The germline CDR1 and CDR2 sequences are SEHNR and FQNEAQ (reference sequence). The CDR3 contains 15 residues.

The rearrangement uses TRBV11-2 and TRBJ2-2; TCRdb's D call, TRBD1, is unchecked because there is no DNA. Germline CDR1 is SGHAT and CDR2 is FQNNGV. This CDR3 has 15 amino acids. The CDR3 loop is CASSLGGGSRGAVFF.

This chain joins TRBV18 and TRBJ2-1; the TCRdb call, TRBD2, lacks DNA for checking. Germline values: CDR1 KGHSH, CDR2 LQKENI. This CDR3 is 19 amino acids long. CDR3: CASSRTSGGSPVPYNEQFF.

The gene calls are TRBV5-1 and TRBJ2-5; TCRdb calls TRBD1, which cannot be checked without DNA. This CDR3 is built from 15 residues. Germline V CDR1 and CDR2: SGHRS, YFSETQ. CDR3 protein: CASSSTGTQALNQYF.

The gene calls are TRBV6-1 and TRBJ2-7. Per germline, CDR1 MNHNS and CDR2 SASEGT. The CDR3 is made up of 16 amino acids. The CDR3: CASSVRLQGTPYEQYF.

The V gene is TRBV12-3 or TRBV12-4, the J gene TRBJ1-6; checking the TCRdb D call of TRBD1 is not possible without DNA. The CDR3 covers 15 residues. The CDR3 spells CASRSKGTDHSPLHF.

The genes are TRBV12-3 or TRBV12-4 and TRBJ2-5; TCRdb's assignment of TRBD2 cannot be checked, as there is no DNA. The CDR3 sequence is 13 residues long. This CDR3 reads CASSSRPEDPQYF.

The chain recombines TRBV5-1 with TRBJ2-3; the TCRdb call, TRBD2, lacks DNA for checking. Per germline, CDR1 SGHRS and CDR2 YFSETQ. The CDR3 has 13 amino acids. The CDR3 here is CASSLLPSGGQYF.

The chain carries TRBV5-1 and TRBJ2-4; there is no DNA to check the TCRdb D call of TRBD1. This CDR3 region has 14 residues. In germline, CDR1 is SGHRS, CDR2 YFSETQ. Here the CDR3 reads CASSLGQGSDIQYF.

This chain links TRBV5-1 with TRBJ1-1; TCRdb proposes TRBD1, but this gene call is untestable without DNA. The CDR3 extends over 13 amino acids. From germline, CDR1 is SGHRS and CDR2 YFSETQ. CDR3 sequence reads: CASSPDRAHKAFF.

The rearrangement links TRBV7-3 to TRBJ2-3. The germline CDR1 and CDR2 sequences are SGHTA and FQGTGA. This CDR3 spans 12 amino acids. The CDR3 sequence is CASGENTDTQYF.

V gene TRBV24-1 combines with J gene TRBJ2-1; as DNA is missing, the TRBD1 call by TCRdb cannot be tested. From germline, CDR1 is KGHDR and CDR2 SFDVKD. The CDR3 loop spans 16 amino acids. The CDR3 sequence is CATSEPTGDPYNEQFF.